This T cell receptor (beta chain) was recovered during a study of cytomegalovirus exposure and HLA in healthy donors. The trim removed 1 base at V and 4 bases at J, leaving 5 bases unmatched. The CDR3 extends over 15 amino acids. Germline loops: CDR1 SEHNR, CDR2 FQNEAQ (reference sequence). Overall study findings and caveats: Across donors, presence/absence analyses took sequencing depth to be roughly uniform. Reportedly, cytomegalovirus status was diagnosed with high sensitivity and specificity.

Of note for this clone: Its antigen is undetermined.

Each of the donors was a healthy bone marrow donor. PCR was performed using 60 Vbeta and 13 Jbeta primers. Profiling relied on immunoSEQ multiplex PCR, and the TCRdb table lists in-frame clones only, not all of them. The sample lists under 200,000 clones; 84% were seen once. The chain joins TRBV7-9 to TRBJ2-3; the match to TRBD1 covers 7 bases. The sequence was obtained from a man in his thirties or forties in good health and CMV-seronegative. Material: PBMCs. The CDR3 is CASSLEGAQADTQYF. CDR3 sequence (DNA): TGTGCCAGCAGCTTAGAGGGGGCGCAGGCAGATACGCAGTATTTT.